The rows below give T cell receptor beta chains drawn from one sample of a study of blood T cell repertoires in COVID-19. Measured with immunoSEQ multiplex PCR; TCRdb has only the in-frame clones, and not every one. The table has about 230,000 clones, approximately 90% seen once; the top ten hold approximately 10%. The sample comprised peripheral blood. The origin of the receptors is a man in his forties or fifties with COVID-19, enrolled during active disease. The CDR3 runs from the conserved cysteine through the conserved F or W. D genes are given only for firm matches. Only some rows state a clone size, as once, few, many or a class for expanded clones.

j_call | clone_size | d_call | v_call | cdr3_nt | cdr3_aa
TRBJ1-6 | - | - | TRBV27 | TGTGCCAGCAGTTTATATGTAGTAGGGGCTACTAATTCACCCCTCCACTTT | CASSLYVVGATNSPLHF
TRBJ2-1 | - | TRBD2 | TRBV7-8 | TGTGCCAGCAGCTTAGTTGGGACTAGCCGATACAATGAGCAGTTCTTC | CASSLVGTSRYNEQFF
TRBJ1-6 | - | - | TRBV30 | TGTGCCTGGAGTCCGGGGTGGGGAGGGGGAAATAATTCACCCCTCCACTTT | CAWSPGWGGGNNSPLHF
TRBJ1-5 | - | - | TRBV7-9 | TGTGCCAGCAGCTCAGTAGGGGGGGCAAGTCAGCCCCAGCATTTT | CASSSVGGASQPQHF
TRBJ1-2 | - | TRBD1 | TRBV19 | TGTGCCAGTAGCTCCGGAGGGGGCGGGATGTTTGGCTACACCTTC | CASSSGGGGMFGYTF
TRBJ1-2 | once | - | TRBV9 | TGTGCCAGCAGCGTAGGTGGAGCCTCTATTGGCTACACCTTC | CASSVGGASIGYTF
TRBJ2-2 | - | TRBD1 | TRBV19 | TGTGCCAGTAGCCCCATCCTTGGGACAGCCCGAGGGGAGCTGTTTTTT | CASSPILGTARGELFF
TRBJ2-7 | - | TRBD2 | TRBV6-2/TRBV6-3 | TGTGCCAGCAGTTACACCGGGACTAGCGGGGGATACAGATCCTACGAGCAGTACTTC | CASSYTGTSGGYRSYEQYF
TRBJ1-2 | - | - | TRBV27 | TGTGCCAGCTCGGGAGGCGGCTATGGCTACACCTTC | CASSGGGYGYTF
TRBJ2-2 | - | - | TRBV27 | TGTGCCAGCAGTACTAACACCGGGGAGCTGTTTTTT | CASSTNTGELFF
TRBJ2-1 | - | - | TRBV3-1/TRBV3-2 | TGTGCCAGCAGCACTAAAGAGGCCGGGACTTCTACCTACAATGAGCAGTTCTTC | CASSTKEAGTSTYNEQFF
TRBJ2-1 | - | TRBD2 | TRBV19 | TGTGCCAGTAGCCAGACTAGCCTAATCTCCTACAATGAGCAGTTCTTC | CASSQTSLISYNEQFF
TRBJ1-5 | once | - | TRBV19 | TGTGCCAGTAGTATGGGACACAATAGCAATCAGCCCCAGCATTTT | CASSMGHNSNQPQHF
TRBJ2-7 | - | - | TRBV6-6 | TGTGCCAGCAGTCTGACAGGTACCTACGAGCAGTACTTC | CASSLTGTYEQYF
TRBJ2-3 | once | TRBD2 | TRBV10-3 | TGTGCCATCAGTGAGTCGGGCGGGGGGGCGCCAGATACGCAGTATTTT | CAISESGGGAPDTQYF
TRBJ2-1 | - | TRBD1 | TRBV6-5 | TGTGCCAGCAGATACACAGGGGGCGCATACAATGAGCAGTTCTTC | CASRYTGGAYNEQFF
TRBJ1-2 | - | TRBD1 | TRBV19 | TGTGCCAGTAGCGACTTGACAGGGACGACCCCCTATGGCTACACCTTC | CASSDLTGTTPYGYTF
TRBJ1-6 | - | - | TRBV5-3 | TGTGCCAGAAGCCCATACCTTGGGCAGGGCTATAATTCACCCCTCCACTTT | CARSPYLGQGYNSPLHF
TRBJ1-3 | - | - | TRBV4-3 | TGCGCCAGCAGCCAAATATCAGGGTTCTCTGGAAACACCATATATTTT | CASSQISGFSGNTIYF
TRBJ2-1 | - | - | TRBV4-1 | TGCGCCAGCAGCAACCCCCAGGGCTACAATGAGCAGTTCTTC | CASSNPQGYNEQFF
TRBJ2-7 | - | - | TRBV10-3 | TGTGCCATCAGTGAGTCGGGGACTGGAACCTACGAGCAGTACTTC | CAISESGTGTYEQYF
TRBJ1-1 | - | TRBD1 | TRBV19 | TGTGCCAGTAGTACCCAAGACAGGGCCGGGACTGAAGCTTTCTTT | CASSTQDRAGTEAFF
TRBJ2-1 | - | TRBD1 | TRBV6-5 | TGTGCCAGCAGTTACACCGGACAGGGGGCGAATGAGCAGTTCTTC | CASSYTGQGANEQFF
TRBJ1-5 | - | - | TRBV27 | TGTGCCAGCAGTTTATCGTCAGGGAACAATCAGCCCCAGCATTTT | CASSLSSGNNQPQHF
TRBJ1-5 | - | - | TRBV19 | TGTGCCAGTAGTATAGGCAGGGGAGGGGTTCAGCCCCAGCATTTT | CASSIGRGGVQPQHF
TRBJ1-4 | - | - | TRBV28 | TGTGCCAGCGGCACCAACAGGAATGAAAAACTGTTTTTT | CASGTNRNEKLFF
TRBJ1-4 | few | TRBD1 | TRBV5-6 | TGTGCCAGCAGCTTGGGGGGGACAGGGAATGAAAAACTGTTTTTT | CASSLGGTGNEKLFF
TRBJ1-2 | - | - | TRBV11-2 | TGTGCCAGCAGCTTAAGGGCAGGAGGCTTTCGGTATGGCTACACCTTC | CASSLRAGGFRYGYTF
TRBJ2-1 | - | TRBD2 | TRBV2 | TGTGCCACCCGTCGAGGACTAGACTACAATGAGCAGTTCTTC | CATRRGLDYNEQFF
TRBJ2-7 | - | TRBD2 | TRBV18 | TGTGCCAGCTCACCTCCCCGTAGCGGGGGCAACGAGCAGTACTTC | CASSPPRSGGNEQYF
TRBJ1-1 | - | TRBD1 | TRBV7-9 | TGTGCCAGCAGCTTGGGACAGGGAGCAGTCTTTGCAGCTTTCTTT | CASSLGQGAVFAAFF
TRBJ2-7 | - | - | TRBV6-2/TRBV6-3 | TGTGCCAGCAGCCAACACTACGAGCAGTACTTC | CASSQHYEQYF
TRBJ2-7 | - | TRBD1 | TRBV6-6 | TGTGCCAGCAGCCGAGTCCCCCCGGGACAGGGGGTGCTTGAGCAGTACTTC | CASSRVPPGQGVLEQYF
TRBJ1-4 | - | - | TRBV10-3 | TGTGCCATCAGTGAGACCAGGGATGAAAAACTGTTTTTT | CAISETRDEKLFF
TRBJ1-3 | - | - | TRBV5-5 | TGTGCCAGCAGCTCCCGCGGTGGAGCTGGAAACACCATATATTTT | CASSSRGGAGNTIYF
TRBJ2-7 | - | TRBD2 | TRBV4-2 | TGTGCCAGCAGCCTCAGTCAAGGGGCGGGGGGCTCCTACGAGCAGTACTTC | CASSLSQGAGGSYEQYF
TRBJ1-6 | few | - | TRBV4-3 | TGCGCCAGCAGCGCAGGTAGCGGGGGCGAAGGTTCACCCCTCCACTTT | CASSAGSGGEGSPLHF
TRBJ1-1 | few | - | TRBV19 | TGTGCCAGTACCCCACATGTAGGGGGCACTGAAGCTTTCTTT | CASTPHVGGTEAFF
TRBJ1-3 | - | TRBD1 | TRBV7-9 | TGTGCCAGCAGCTTAGCGGGGACAGGGAGCTCTGGAAACACCATATATTTT | CASSLAGTGSSGNTIYF
TRBJ1-5 | - | TRBD1 | TRBV18 | TGTGCCAGCTCACCGGACAGGGTAGGACAGCCCCAGCATTTT | CASSPDRVGQPQHF
TRBJ2-1 | - | - | TRBV6-4 | TGTGCCAGCGCCACCGGGAGCGGGCGGGGCAATGAGCAGTTCTTC | CASATGSGRGNEQFF
TRBJ1-2 | - | - | TRBV5-6 | TGTGCCAGCAGCCCGATACTCAGGGGACCTAACTATGGCTACACCTTC | CASSPILRGPNYGYTF
TRBJ1-1 | - | - | TRBV7-9 | TGTGCCAGCAGCAGGGACACGAACACTGAAGCTTTCTTT | CASSRDTNTEAFF
TRBJ2-2 | - | TRBD1 | TRBV30 | TGTGCCCAGGGACAGGGGGCCACCGGGGAGCTGTTTTTT | CAQGQGATGELFF
TRBJ1-3 | - | - | TRBV25-1 | TGTGCCAGCAGTGAACTCAGGGCCTCTGGAAACACCATATATTTT | CASSELRASGNTIYF
TRBJ2-7 | - | TRBD2 | TRBV27 | TGTGCCAGCAGTTTGGGTCGGGGGGAAACCTACGAGCAGTACTTC | CASSLGRGETYEQYF
TRBJ2-7 | once | TRBD1 | TRBV19 | TGTGCCAGTAGCCGGGACAGTTGGTACGAGCAGTACTTC | CASSRDSWYEQYF
TRBJ1-2 | - | TRBD1 | TRBV28 | TGTGCCAGCAGGACAACAGGGGGTTATGATGGCTACACCTTC | CASRTTGGYDGYTF
TRBJ1-1 | few | - | TRBV28 | TGTGCCAGCAGTTTGAGGGGGAAGACTGAAGCTTTCTTT | CASSLRGKTEAFF
TRBJ2-6 | once | - | TRBV3-1/TRBV3-2 | TGTGCCAGCAGCTCCCCACTCTCTGGGGCCAACGTCCTGACTTTC | CASSSPLSGANVLTF
TRBJ2-5 | - | - | TRBV6-5 | TGTGCCAGCGGCCCCGGGGGGCGGGGAGAGACCCAGTACTTC | CASGPGGRGETQYF
TRBJ1-5 | - | TRBD1 | TRBV30 | TGTGCCTGGAAGGCGTTGGACAGGCCCGATAGCAATCAGCCCCAGCATTTT | CAWKALDRPDSNQPQHF
TRBJ2-3 | - | - | TRBV9 | TGTGCCAGCAGCCCCCAGGATTACACAGATACGCAGTATTTT | CASSPQDYTDTQYF
TRBJ1-2 | - | - | TRBV3-1/TRBV3-2 | TGTGCCAGCAGCCAAGGAAGCGGGCACTATGGCTACACCTTC | CASSQGSGHYGYTF
TRBJ1-5 | - | - | TRBV11-2 | TGTGCCAGCAGCCCCAGCGGGGTTCAGCCCCAGCATTTT | CASSPSGVQPQHF